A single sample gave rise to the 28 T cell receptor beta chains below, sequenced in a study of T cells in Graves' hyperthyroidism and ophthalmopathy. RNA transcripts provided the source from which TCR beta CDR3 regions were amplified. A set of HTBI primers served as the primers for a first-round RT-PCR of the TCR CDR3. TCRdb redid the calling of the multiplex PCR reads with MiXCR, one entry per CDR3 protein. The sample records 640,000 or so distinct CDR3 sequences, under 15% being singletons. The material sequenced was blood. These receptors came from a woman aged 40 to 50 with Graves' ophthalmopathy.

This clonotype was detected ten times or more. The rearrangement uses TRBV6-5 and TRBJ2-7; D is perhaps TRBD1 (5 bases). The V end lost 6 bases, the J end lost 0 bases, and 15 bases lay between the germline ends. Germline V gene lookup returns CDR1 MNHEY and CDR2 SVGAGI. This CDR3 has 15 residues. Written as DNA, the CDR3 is TGTGCCAGCAGGAGGAGTAAGGACACCTCCTACGAGCAGTACTTC. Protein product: CASRRSKDTSYEQYF.

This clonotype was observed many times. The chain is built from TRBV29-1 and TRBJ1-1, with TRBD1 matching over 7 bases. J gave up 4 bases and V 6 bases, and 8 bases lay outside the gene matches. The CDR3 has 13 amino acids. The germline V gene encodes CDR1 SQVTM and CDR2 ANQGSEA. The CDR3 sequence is CSVDDRVGTEAFF. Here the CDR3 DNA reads TGCAGCGTAGATGACAGGGTGGGCACTGAAGCTTTCTTT.

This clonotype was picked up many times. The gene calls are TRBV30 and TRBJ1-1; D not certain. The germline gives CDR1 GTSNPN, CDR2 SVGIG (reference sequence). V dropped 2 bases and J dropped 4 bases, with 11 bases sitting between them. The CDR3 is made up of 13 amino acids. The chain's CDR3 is CAWSFRTGTEAFF. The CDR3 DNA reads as TGTGCCTGGAGTTTCAGAACGGGCACTGAAGCTTTCTTT.

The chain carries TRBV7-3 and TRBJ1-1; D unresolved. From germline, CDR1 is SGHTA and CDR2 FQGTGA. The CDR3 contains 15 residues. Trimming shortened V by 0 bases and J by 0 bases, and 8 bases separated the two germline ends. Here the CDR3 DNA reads TGTGCCAGCAGCTTAACAGCCAGCATGAACACTGAAGCTTTCTTT. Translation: CASSLTASMNTEAFF. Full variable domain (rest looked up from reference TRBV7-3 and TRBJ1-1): GAGVSQTPSNKVTEKGKYVELRCDPISGHTALYWYRQSLGQGPEFLIYFQGTGAADDSGLPNDRFFAVRPEGSVSTLKIQRTERGDSAVYLCASSLTASMNTEAFFGQGTRLTVV.

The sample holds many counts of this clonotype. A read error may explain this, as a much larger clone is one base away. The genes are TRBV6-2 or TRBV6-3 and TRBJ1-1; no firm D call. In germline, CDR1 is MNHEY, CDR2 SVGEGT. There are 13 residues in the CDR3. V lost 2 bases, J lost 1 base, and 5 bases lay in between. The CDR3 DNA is TGTGCCAGCAGTTACGAGGGGAACACTGAAGCTTTCTTT. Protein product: CASSYEGNTEAFF.

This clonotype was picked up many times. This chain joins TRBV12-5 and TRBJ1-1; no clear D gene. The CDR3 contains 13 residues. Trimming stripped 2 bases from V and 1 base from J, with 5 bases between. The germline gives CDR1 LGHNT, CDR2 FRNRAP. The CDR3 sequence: CASGLSGNTEAFF. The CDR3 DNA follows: TGTGCTAGTGGTTTGTCGGGGAACACTGAAGCTTTCTTT.

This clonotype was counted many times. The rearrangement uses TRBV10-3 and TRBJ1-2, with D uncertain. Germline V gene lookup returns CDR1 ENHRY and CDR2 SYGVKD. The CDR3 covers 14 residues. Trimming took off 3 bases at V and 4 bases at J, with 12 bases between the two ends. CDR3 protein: CAISDNVGSYGYTF. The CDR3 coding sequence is TGTGCCATCAGTGATAATGTGGGAAGCTATGGCTACACCTTC.

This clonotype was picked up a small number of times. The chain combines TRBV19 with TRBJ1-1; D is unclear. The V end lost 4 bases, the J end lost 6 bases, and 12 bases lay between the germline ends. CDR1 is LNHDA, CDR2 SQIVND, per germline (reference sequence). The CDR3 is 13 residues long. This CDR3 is CASSTPPRAEAFF. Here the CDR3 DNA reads TGTGCCAGTAGTACCCCCCCGCGGGCTGAAGCTTTCTTT.

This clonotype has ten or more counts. The DNA for the CDR3 is TGTGCCAGCAGAGCTAGGGGGCTTGGGACCCAGTACTTC. This translates into CASRARGLGTQYF. The rearrangement uses TRBV27 and TRBJ2-5; 7 bases are shared with TRBD1. Germline V lookup: CDR1 MNHEY, CDR2 SMNVEV (reference sequence). The CDR3 is made up of 13 amino acids. Trimming took 6 bases from V and 7 from J; bases not matched to a gene: 8.

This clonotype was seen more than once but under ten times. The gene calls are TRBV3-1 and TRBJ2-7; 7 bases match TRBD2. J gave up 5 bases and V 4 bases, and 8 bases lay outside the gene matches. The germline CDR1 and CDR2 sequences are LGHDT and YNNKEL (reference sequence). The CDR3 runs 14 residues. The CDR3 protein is CASSPRPGGNEQYF. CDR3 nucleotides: TGTGCCAGCAGCCCCCGCCCGGGAGGTAACGAGCAGTACTTC.

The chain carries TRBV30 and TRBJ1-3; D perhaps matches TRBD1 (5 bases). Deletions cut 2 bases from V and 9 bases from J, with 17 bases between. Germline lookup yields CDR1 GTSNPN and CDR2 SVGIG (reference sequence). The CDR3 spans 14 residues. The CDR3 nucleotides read TGTGCCTGGAGTCAAGGACTGCGGGGGGGCACCATATATTTT. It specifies CAWSQGLRGGTIYF.

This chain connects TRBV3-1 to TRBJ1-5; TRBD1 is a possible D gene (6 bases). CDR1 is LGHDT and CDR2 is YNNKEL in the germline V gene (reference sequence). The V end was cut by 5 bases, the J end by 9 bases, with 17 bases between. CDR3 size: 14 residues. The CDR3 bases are TGTGCCAGCAGCGGCCGCGGGGGCGGAGGGCCCCAGCATTTT. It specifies CASSGRGGGGPQHF.

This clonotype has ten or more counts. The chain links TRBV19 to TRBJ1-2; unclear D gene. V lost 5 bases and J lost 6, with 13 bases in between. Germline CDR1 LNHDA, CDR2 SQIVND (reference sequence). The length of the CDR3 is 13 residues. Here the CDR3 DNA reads TGTGCCAGTAGTTCCACCGGACGTGATGGCTACACCTTC. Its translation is CASSSTGRDGYTF.

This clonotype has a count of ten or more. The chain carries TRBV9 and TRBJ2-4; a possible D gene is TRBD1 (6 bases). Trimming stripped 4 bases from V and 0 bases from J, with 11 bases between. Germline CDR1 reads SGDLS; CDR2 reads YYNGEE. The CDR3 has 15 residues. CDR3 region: CASSKGGLAKNIQYF. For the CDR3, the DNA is TGTGCCAGCAGCAAAGGGGGTCTAGCCAAAAACATTCAGTACTTC.

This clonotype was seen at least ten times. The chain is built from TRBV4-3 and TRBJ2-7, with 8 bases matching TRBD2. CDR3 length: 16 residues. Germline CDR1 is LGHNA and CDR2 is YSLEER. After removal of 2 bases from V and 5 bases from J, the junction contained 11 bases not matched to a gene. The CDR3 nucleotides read TGCGCCAGCAGCCAACTCTGGGCGGGAGGAAGTAACGAGCAGTACTTC. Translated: CASSQLWAGGSNEQYF.

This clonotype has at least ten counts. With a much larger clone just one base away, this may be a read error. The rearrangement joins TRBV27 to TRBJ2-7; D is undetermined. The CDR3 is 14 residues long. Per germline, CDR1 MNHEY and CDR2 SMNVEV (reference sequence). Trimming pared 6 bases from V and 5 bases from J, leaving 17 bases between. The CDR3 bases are TGTGCCAGCAGGAAGGGCCAGAGGTTTAACGAGCAGTACTTC. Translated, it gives CASRKGQRFNEQYF.

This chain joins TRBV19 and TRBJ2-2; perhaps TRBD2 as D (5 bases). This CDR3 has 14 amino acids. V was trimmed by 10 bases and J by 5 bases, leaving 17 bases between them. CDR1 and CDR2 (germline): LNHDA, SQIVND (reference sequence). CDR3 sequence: CATQRTDLTGELFF. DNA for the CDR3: TGTGCCACCCAACGGACTGATCTTACCGGGGAGCTGTTTTTT.

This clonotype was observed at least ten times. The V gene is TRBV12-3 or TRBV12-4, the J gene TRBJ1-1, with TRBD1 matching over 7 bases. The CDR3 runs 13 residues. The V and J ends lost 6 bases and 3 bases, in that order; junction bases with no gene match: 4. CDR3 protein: CASRIRGDTEAFF. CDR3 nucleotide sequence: TGTGCCAGCAGGATCAGGGGGGACACTGAAGCTTTCTTT.

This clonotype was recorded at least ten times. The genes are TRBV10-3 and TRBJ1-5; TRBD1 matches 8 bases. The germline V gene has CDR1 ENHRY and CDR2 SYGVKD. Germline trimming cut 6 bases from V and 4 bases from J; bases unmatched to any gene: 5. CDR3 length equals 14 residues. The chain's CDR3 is CAISMTGENQPQHF. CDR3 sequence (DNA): TGTGCCATCAGCATGACAGGGGAGAATCAGCCCCAGCATTTT.

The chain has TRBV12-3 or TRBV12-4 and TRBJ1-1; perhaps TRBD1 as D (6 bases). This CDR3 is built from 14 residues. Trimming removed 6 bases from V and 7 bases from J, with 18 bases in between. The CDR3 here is CASSLGGQKYEAFF. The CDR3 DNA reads TGTGCCAGCAGCCTCGGAGGACAGAAGTATGAAGCTTTCTTT.

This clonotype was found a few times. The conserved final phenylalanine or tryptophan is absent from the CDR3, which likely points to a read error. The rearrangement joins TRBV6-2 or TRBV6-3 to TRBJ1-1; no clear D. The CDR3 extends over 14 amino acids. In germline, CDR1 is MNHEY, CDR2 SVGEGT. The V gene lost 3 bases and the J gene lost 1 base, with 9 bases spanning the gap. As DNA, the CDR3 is TGTGCCAGCAGTTATTCGCCTCCGAACACTGAAGCTTTCCTT. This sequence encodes CASSYSPPNTEAFL.

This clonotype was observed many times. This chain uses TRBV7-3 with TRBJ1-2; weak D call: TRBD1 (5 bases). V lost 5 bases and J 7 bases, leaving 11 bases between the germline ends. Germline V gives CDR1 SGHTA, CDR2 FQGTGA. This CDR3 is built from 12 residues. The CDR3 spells CASSTGRGGYTF. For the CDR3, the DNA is TGTGCCAGCAGCACGGGGAGGGGTGGCTACACCTTC.

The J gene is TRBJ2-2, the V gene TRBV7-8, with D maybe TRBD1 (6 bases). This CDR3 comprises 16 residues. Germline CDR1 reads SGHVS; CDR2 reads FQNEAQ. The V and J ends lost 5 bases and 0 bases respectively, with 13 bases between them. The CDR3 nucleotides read TGTGCCAGCAGCCAAGCACAGGGAACGAACACCGGGGAGCTGTTTTTT. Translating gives CASSQAQGTNTGELFF.

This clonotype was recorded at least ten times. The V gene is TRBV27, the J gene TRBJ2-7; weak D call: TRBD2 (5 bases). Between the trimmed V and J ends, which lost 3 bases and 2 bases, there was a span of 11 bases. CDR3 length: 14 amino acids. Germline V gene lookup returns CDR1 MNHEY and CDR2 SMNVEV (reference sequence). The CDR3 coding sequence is TGTGCCAGCAGTTTCTCGGGGATAACCTACGAGCAGTACTTC. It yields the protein CASSFSGITYEQYF.

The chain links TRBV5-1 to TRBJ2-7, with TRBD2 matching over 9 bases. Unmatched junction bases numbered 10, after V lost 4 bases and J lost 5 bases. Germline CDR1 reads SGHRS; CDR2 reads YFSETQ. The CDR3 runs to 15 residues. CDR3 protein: CASSAGGPVTNEQYF. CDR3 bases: TGCGCCAGCAGCGCGGGAGGGCCGGTAACTAACGAGCAGTACTTC.

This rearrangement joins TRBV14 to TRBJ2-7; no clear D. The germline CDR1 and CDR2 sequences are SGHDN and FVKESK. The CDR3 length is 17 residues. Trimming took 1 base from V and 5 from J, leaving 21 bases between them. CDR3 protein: CASSQAPSGPDGHEQYF. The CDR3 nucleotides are TGTGCCAGCAGCCAAGCCCCAAGTGGGCCGGACGGCCACGAGCAGTACTTC.

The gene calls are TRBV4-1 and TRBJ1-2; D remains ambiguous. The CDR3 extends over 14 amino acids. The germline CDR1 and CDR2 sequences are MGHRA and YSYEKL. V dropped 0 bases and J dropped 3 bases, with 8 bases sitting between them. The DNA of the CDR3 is TGCGCCAGCAGCCAAGATGAGGGAGACTATGGCTACACCTTC. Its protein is CASSQDEGDYGYTF.

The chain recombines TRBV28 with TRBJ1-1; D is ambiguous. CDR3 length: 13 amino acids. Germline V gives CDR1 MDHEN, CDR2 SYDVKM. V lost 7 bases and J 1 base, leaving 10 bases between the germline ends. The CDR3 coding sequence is TGTGCCAGCACTCCCCCGGCGAACACTGAAGCTTTCTTT. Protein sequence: CASTPPANTEAFF.